This TCR beta chain was documented in a study of T cell changes during pregnancy in multiple sclerosis (dated by TCRdb to 2018 to 2020). Turning to the overall study: In women with multiple sclerosis, the researchers looked at how the T cell repertoire shifted as pregnancy progressed.

CDR1 is given as MNHNS and CDR2 as SASEGT, both from the germline V gene. The CDR3 covers 16 residues, taking in both the cysteine and the phenylalanine. The CDR3 DNA has 48 bases and is translated from base 1. V sheds 4 bases and J sheds 6 bases, leaving 19 bases between their ends. Points on this clone: Its recognized antigen is unknown. Base qualities are missing; no much larger clone stands one base away.

Libraries were prepared through the immunoSEQ multiplex PCR assay. TCRdb re-hosts the immuneACCESS table, in-frame sequences only. Its copies lack some clones; in the studies checked, an unresolved V gene accounts for under half of them, and the cause for the rest is not known. The sample yields nearly 25,000 clones; more than 75% were counted once. About 0.7% of the sample is held by the ten biggest clonotypes. The rearranged chain carries TRBV6-1 and TRBJ1-5; the D segment could be TRBD1, given 6 matching bases. The sequence was obtained from a female donor in good health, enrolled as a control in a pregnancy study. The sample here was CD4+ T cells from peripheral blood mononuclear cells, taken in the first trimester of pregnancy. CDR3 region: CASSGSTRGAGQPQHF. At the DNA level, the sequence is TGTGCCAGCAGTGGATCGACGCGGGGGGCCGGTCAGCCCCAGCATTTT.